The rows below give T cell receptor beta chains drawn from one sample of a study of T cell repertoires in cytomegalovirus infection. TCRdb reprocessed the reads via MiXCR and lists one record per CDR3 protein. This sample carries hundreds of thousands of distinct CDR3 sequences, roughly 22% of them seen once, and the ten largest clones take around a sixth. Sequenced material: CD8+ T cells from PBMCs. The receptors were gathered from a human donor in good health (CMV status not recorded). Some clones in this sample may be carry-over from other donors' samples. The CDR3 runs from the conserved cysteine through the conserved F or W. Each record gives: J gene, D gene, V gene, clone size, CDR3 protein, CDR3 DNA. A D gene is named only where the DNA matches it firmly. Some rows mark clone size as missing; the rest say once, few, many or name a class of expanded clone.

J: TRBJ1-2; D: NA; V: TRBV2; size: few; CDR3: CARNGAGQGPNYGYTF; DNA: TGTGCCAGAAACGGGGCAGGTCAGGGCCCTAACTATGGCTACACCTTC
J: TRBJ2-1; D: NA; V: TRBV20-1; size: few; CDR3: CSASDYRVQSNEQFF; DNA: TGCAGTGCTAGTGACTACAGGGTACAATCCAATGAGCAGTTCTTC
J: TRBJ1-2; D: TRBD1; V: TRBV7-9; size: few; CDR3: CASFGTGGYTF; DNA: TGTGCCAGTTTCGGGACAGGGGGCTACACCTTC
J: TRBJ1-1; D: NA; V: TRBV6-6; size: NA; CDR3: CASSYSGRLTEAFF; DNA: TGTGCCAGCAGTTACTCGGGCAGGCTCACTGAAGCTTTCTTT
J: TRBJ1-1; D: TRBD1; V: TRBV7-8; size: many; CDR3: CASSLARQGGYLNTEAFF; DNA: TGTGCCAGCAGCTTAGCTCGACAGGGGGGGTACTTAAACACTGAAGCTTTCTTT
J: TRBJ2-7; D: NA; V: TRBV28; size: NA; CDR3: CASSLWGREQYF; DNA: TGTGCCAGCAGTTTATGGGGACGCGAGCAGTACTTC
J: TRBJ2-1; D: TRBD2; V: TRBV12-3/TRBV12-4; size: NA; CDR3: CASTPAGVDEQFF; DNA: TGTGCCAGCACCCCGGCGGGGGTCGATGAGCAGTTCTTC
J: TRBJ1-1; D: TRBD1; V: TRBV5-6; size: NA; CDR3: CASSLEIGGPLDTEAFF; DNA: TGTGCCAGCAGCTTGGAGATAGGGGGCCCGTTGGACACTGAAGCTTTCTTT
J: TRBJ1-1; D: NA; V: TRBV20-1; size: few; CDR3: CSAPGWGEAFF; DNA: TGCAGTGCGCCCGGGTGGGGAGAAGCTTTCTTT
J: TRBJ2-7; D: NA; V: TRBV12-3/TRBV12-4; size: NA; CDR3: CASSQGAEQYF; DNA: TGTGCCAGCAGTCAGGGTGCCGAGCAGTACTTC
J: TRBJ2-1; D: TRBD1; V: TRBV14; size: many; CDR3: CASSQEEQGAWNEQFF; DNA: TGTGCCAGCAGCCAAGAGGAGCAGGGGGCTTGGAATGAGCAGTTCTTC
J: TRBJ2-7; D: NA; V: TRBV2; size: few; CDR3: CASIDRSYEQYF; DNA: TGTGCCAGCATAGACAGGTCCTACGAGCAGTACTTC
J: TRBJ1-2; D: TRBD1; V: TRBV5-6; size: NA; CDR3: CASSPGTGASGNYGYTF; DNA: TGTGCCAGCAGCCCCGGGACAGGGGCATCGGGAAACTATGGCTACACCTTC
J: TRBJ2-1; D: TRBD2; V: TRBV2; size: NA; CDR3: CASSEALAGGISYNEQFF; DNA: TGTGCCAGCAGTGAAGCACTAGCGGGGGGCATCTCCTACAATGAGCAGTTCTTC
J: TRBJ2-7; D: TRBD1; V: TRBV7-9; size: few; CDR3: CASSDPTGTGWTYEQYF; DNA: TGTGCCAGCAGCGACCCCACCGGGACAGGGTGGACCTACGAGCAGTACTTC
J: TRBJ2-4; D: TRBD2; V: TRBV12-3/TRBV12-4; size: many; CDR3: CASSPGLAGRPYF; DNA: TGTGCCAGCAGTCCCGGGCTAGCGGGCCGTCCGTACTTC
J: TRBJ2-1; D: NA; V: TRBV28; size: NA; CDR3: CACGGHNEQFF; DNA: TGTGCCTGCGGCGGGCACAATGAGCAGTTCTTC
J: TRBJ2-3; D: TRBD2; V: TRBV2; size: few; CDR3: CASSEASGVPDTQYF; DNA: TGTGCCAGCAGTGAAGCTAGCGGGGTCCCAGATACGCAGTATTTT
J: TRBJ2-2; D: NA; V: TRBV7-3; size: few; CDR3: CASSLRQEGTGELFF; DNA: TGTGCCAGCAGCTTACGCCAGGAGGGAACCGGGGAGCTGTTTTTT
J: TRBJ2-7; D: NA; V: TRBV6-2/TRBV6-3; size: many; CDR3: CASSYSEIALGIVEQYF; DNA: TGTGCCAGCAGTTACTCGGAAATTGCCCTCGGTATCGTCGAGCAGTACTTC
J: TRBJ2-7; D: TRBD1; V: TRBV27; size: NA; CDR3: CASSPSRTGVFHEQYF; DNA: TGTGCCAGCAGCCCCTCGCGGACAGGGGTTTTCCACGAGCAGTACTTC
J: TRBJ2-4; D: NA; V: TRBV20-1; size: few; CDR3: CSASPWTENIQYF; DNA: TGCAGTGCTAGCCCCTGGACAGAAAACATTCAGTACTTC
J: TRBJ2-7; D: TRBD2; V: TRBV20-1; size: NA; CDR3: CSATQAQRGKEQYF; DNA: TGCAGTGCTACCCAAGCCCAGCGGGGTAAAGAGCAGTACTTC
J: TRBJ2-1; D: NA; V: TRBV12-3/TRBV12-4; size: many; CDR3: CASSFTTYNEQFF; DNA: TGTGCCAGCAGTTTCACTACCTACAATGAGCAGTTCTTC
J: TRBJ2-5; D: NA; V: TRBV12-3/TRBV12-4; size: few; CDR3: CASSLADRARQETQYF; DNA: TGTGCCAGCTCCCTCGCGGACAGAGCGCGCCAAGAGACCCAGTACTTC
J: TRBJ1-1; D: TRBD1; V: TRBV4-1; size: NA; CDR3: CASSHTGVGTEAFF; DNA: TGCGCCAGCAGCCATACAGGGGTCGGCACTGAAGCTTTCTTT
J: TRBJ1-6; D: NA; V: TRBV10-3; size: few; CDR3: CAISERGFDSPLHF; DNA: TGTGCCATCAGTGAAAGGGGGTTTGATTCACCCCTCCACTTT
J: TRBJ1-1; D: NA; V: TRBV7-3; size: few; CDR3: CASSLEAGGYGEAFF; DNA: TGTGCCAGCAGCCTAGAGGCGGGTGGGTACGGCGAAGCTTTCTTT
J: TRBJ2-2; D: NA; V: TRBV12-3/TRBV12-4; size: few; CDR3: CATGAGPGELFF; DNA: TGTGCCACTGGGGCAGGACCGGGGGAGCTGTTTTTT
J: TRBJ1-1; D: NA; V: TRBV11-3; size: NA; CDR3: CASSRDKWNTEAFF; DNA: TGTGCCAGCAGCCGGGACAAGTGGAACACTGAAGCTTTCTTT
J: TRBJ2-7; D: NA; V: TRBV11-2; size: NA; CDR3: CASSLVAEQYF; DNA: TGTGCCAGCAGCTTAGTCGCCGAGCAGTACTTC
J: TRBJ1-1; D: NA; V: TRBV20-1; size: NA; CDR3: CSARVETKAEAFF; DNA: TGCAGTGCTAGAGTGGAGACGAAGGCTGAAGCTTTCTTT
J: TRBJ2-2; D: NA; V: TRBV9; size: NA; CDR3: CASSVGLVFGPTGELFF; DNA: TGTGCCAGCAGCGTGGGTCTAGTGTTTGGGCCTACCGGGGAGCTGTTTTTT
J: TRBJ1-5; D: TRBD1; V: TRBV7-4; size: medium-sized; CDR3: CASSLRGQTNQPQHF; DNA: TGTGCCAGCAGCTTACGGGGACAGACTAATCAGCCCCAGCATTTT
J: TRBJ2-2; D: NA; V: TRBV6-6; size: NA; CDR3: CASSSDRPNTGELFF; DNA: TGTGCCAGCAGTTCGGACAGACCGAACACCGGGGAGCTGTTTTTT
J: TRBJ2-2; D: NA; V: TRBV6-5; size: NA; CDR3: CASSYSNTGELFF; DNA: TGTGCCAGCAGTTACTCAAACACCGGGGAGCTGTTTTTT